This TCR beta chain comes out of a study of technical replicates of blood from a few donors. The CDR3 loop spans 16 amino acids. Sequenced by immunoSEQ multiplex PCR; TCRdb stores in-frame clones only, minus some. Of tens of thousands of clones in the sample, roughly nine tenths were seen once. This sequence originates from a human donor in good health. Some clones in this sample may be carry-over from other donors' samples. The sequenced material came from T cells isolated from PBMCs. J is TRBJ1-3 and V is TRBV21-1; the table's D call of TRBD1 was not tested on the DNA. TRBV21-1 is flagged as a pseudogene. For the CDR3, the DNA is TGTGCCAGCAGCACGACAGGGGCCGATTCTGGAAACACCATATATTTT. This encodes CASSTTGADSGNTIYF.